This TCR beta chain was recorded in a study of T-cell memory formation after mild COVID-19. Overall study context: Largely donor-specific TCR clusters were found.

CDR3 length: 14 residues. The ends lost 5 bases at V and 12 bases at J; junction bases unmatched: 10. Per the germline V gene, CDR1 is LGHNA and CDR2 is YNFKEQ. Researchers used 5'RACE with constant-segment primers to make TCR alpha and TCR beta cDNA libraries that carry sample barcodes and UMIs. TCRdb re-called the 5' RACE reads through MiXCR, storing one row per CDR3 protein. The sample has about 180,000 distinct CDR3 sequences, around 16% seen once. V and J are TRBV4-2 and TRBJ2-1; 10 bases agree with TRBD2. The sequencing sample was made of PBMCs or a T cell subset sorted from them (not recorded which). This TCR was recovered from an adult woman who had mild COVID-19 (a few samples of this study predate the infection). Cell type and time point are not known. As DNA, the CDR3 is TGTGCCAGCAGCTCGGGACTAGCGCCCGGAGGGCAGTTCTTC. Translated, it gives CASSSGLAPGGQFF.